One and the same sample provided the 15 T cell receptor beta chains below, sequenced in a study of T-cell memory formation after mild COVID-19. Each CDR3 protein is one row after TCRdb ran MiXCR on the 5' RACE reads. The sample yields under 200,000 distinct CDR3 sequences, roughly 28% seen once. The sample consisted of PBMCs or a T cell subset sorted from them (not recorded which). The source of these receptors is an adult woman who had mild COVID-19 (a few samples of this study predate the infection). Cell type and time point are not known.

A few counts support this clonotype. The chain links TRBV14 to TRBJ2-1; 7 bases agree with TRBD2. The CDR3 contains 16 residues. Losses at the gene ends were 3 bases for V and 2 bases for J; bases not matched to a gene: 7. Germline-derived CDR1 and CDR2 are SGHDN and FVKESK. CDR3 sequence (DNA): TGTGCCAGCAGCCAGGGCCCTAGCGGAACCTACAATGAGCAGTTCTTC. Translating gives CASSQGPSGTYNEQFF.

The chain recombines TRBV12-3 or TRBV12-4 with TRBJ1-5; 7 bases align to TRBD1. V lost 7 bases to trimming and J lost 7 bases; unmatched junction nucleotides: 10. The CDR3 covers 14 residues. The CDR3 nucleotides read TGTGCCAGCACTCTAAGACAGGGTTTACAGCCCCAGCATTTT. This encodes CASTLRQGLQPQHF.

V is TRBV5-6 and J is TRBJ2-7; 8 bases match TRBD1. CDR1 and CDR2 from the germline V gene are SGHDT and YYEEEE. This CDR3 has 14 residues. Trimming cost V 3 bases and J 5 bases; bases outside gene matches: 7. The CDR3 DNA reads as TGTGCCAGCAGCTCACAGGGGGGCCCGGACGAGCAGTACTTC. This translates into CASSSQGGPDEQYF.

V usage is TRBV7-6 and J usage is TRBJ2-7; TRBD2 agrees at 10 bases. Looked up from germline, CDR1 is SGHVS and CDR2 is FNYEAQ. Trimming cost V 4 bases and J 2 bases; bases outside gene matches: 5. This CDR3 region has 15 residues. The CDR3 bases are TGTGCCAGCAGCTCGATAGCGGGAGGCCCCTACGAGCAGTACTTC. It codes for CASSSIAGGPYEQYF.

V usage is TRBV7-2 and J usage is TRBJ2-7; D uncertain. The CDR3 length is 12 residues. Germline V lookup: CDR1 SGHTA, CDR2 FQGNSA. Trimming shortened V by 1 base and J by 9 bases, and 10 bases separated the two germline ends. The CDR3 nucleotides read TGTGCCAGCAGCTTAGGGTTGGTGGGGCAGTACTTC. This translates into CASSLGLVGQYF.

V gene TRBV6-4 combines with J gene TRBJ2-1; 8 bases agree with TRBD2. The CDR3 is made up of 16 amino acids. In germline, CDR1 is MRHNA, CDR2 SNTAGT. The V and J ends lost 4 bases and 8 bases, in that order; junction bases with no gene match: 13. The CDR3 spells CASSGSGGVARDEQFF. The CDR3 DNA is TGTGCCAGCAGTGGGTCCGGGGGGGTAGCGAGAGATGAGCAGTTCTTC.

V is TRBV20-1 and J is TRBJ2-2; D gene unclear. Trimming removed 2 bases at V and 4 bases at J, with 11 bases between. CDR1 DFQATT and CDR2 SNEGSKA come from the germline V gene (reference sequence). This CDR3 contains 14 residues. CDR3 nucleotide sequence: TGCAGTGCTAGACGAAGGAGCGCCACCGGGGAGCTGTTTTTT. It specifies CSARRRSATGELFF.

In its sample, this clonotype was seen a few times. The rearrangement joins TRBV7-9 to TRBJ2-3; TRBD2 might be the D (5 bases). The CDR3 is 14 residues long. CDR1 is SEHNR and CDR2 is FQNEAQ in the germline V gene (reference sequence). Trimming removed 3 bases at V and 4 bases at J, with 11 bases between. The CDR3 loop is CASSFRGLADTQYF. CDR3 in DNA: TGTGCCAGCAGCTTTCGGGGATTGGCAGATACGCAGTATTTT.

CDR3 in amino acids: CASSPLSSLEQFF. The DNA for the CDR3 is TGTGCCAGCTCACCACTGTCGAGCCTTGAGCAGTTCTTC. This chain uses TRBV18 with TRBJ2-1; D call uncertain. Germline V gene data show CDR1 as KGHSH and CDR2 as LQKENI. The CDR3 is made up of 13 amino acids. Trimming shortened V by 1 base and J by 9 bases, and 10 bases separated the two germline ends.

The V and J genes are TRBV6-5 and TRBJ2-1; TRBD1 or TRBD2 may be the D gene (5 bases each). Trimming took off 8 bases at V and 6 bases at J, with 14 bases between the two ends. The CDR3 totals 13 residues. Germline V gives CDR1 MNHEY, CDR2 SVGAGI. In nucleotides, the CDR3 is TGTGCCAGCGGGACCCACATCGGCAATGAGCAGTTCTTC. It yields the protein CASGTHIGNEQFF.

CDR3 sequence (DNA): TGTGCCTGGAGTACGCGGGACAGGGGGTACGAGCAGTACTTC. This gives the protein CAWSTRDRGYEQYF. This chain uses TRBV30 with TRBJ2-7; 11 bases align to TRBD1. Trimming cost V 2 bases and J 4 bases; bases outside gene matches: 4. Germline-derived CDR1 and CDR2 are GTSNPN and SVGIG (reference sequence). The CDR3 runs to 14 residues.

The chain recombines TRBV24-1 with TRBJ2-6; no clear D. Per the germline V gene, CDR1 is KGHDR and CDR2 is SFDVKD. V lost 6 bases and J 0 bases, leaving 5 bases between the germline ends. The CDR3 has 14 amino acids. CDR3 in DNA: TGTGCCACCAGTTTAGGCTCTGGGGCCAACGTCCTGACTTTC. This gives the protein CATSLGSGANVLTF.

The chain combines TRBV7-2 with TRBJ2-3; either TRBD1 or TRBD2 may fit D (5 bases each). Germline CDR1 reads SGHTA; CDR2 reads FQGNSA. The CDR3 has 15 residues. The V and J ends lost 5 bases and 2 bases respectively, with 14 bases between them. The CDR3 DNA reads TGTGCCAGCAGCCCGGGGCCTTATCACACAGATACGCAGTATTTT. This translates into CASSPGPYHTDTQYF.

Written as DNA, the CDR3 is TGTGCCAGCAGCCCGGGACTGACGAACTATGGCTACACCTTC. It encodes CASSPGLTNYGYTF. The chain combines TRBV5-5 with TRBJ1-2; maybe TRBD1 (5 bases). The V gene's germline CDR1 is SGHKS and CDR2 YYEKEE (reference sequence). This CDR3 spans 14 amino acids. The germline V and J ends were trimmed by 4 bases and 2 bases, with 12 bases remaining between them.

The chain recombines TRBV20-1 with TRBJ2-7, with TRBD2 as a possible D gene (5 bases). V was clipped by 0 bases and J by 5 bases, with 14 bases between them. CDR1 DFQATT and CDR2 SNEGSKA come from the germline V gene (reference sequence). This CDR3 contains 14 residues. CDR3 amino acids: CSARDFRGSHEQYF. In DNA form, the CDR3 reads TGCAGTGCTAGAGATTTTCGAGGGTCCCACGAGCAGTACTTC.